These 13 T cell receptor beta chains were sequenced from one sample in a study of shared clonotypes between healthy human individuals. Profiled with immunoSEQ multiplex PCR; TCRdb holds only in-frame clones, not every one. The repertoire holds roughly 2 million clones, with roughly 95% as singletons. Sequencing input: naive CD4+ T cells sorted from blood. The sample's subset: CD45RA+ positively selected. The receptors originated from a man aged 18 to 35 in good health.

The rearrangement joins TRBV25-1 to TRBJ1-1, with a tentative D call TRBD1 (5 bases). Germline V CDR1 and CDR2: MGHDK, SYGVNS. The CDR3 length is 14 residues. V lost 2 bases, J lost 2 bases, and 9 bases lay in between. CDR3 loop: CASSEPGRNTEAFF. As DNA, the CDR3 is TGTGCCAGCAGTGAACCAGGGCGTAACACTGAAGCTTTCTTT. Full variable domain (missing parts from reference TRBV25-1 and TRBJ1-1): EADIYQTPRYLVIGTGKKITLECSQTMGHDKMYWYQQDPGMELHLIHYSYGVNSTEKGDLSSESTVSRIRTEHFPLTLESARPSHTSQYLCASSEPGRNTEAFFGQGTRLTVV.

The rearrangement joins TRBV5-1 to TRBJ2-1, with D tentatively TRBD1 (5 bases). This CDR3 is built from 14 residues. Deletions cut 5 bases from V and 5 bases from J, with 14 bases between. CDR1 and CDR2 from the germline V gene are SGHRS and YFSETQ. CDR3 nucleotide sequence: TGCGCCAGCAGTCGAGCAGGGCCCAACAATGAGCAGTTCTTC. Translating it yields CASSRAGPNNEQFF.

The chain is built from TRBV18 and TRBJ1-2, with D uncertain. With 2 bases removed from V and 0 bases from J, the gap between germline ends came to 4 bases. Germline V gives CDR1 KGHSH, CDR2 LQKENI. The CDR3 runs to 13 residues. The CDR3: CASSPTSNYGYTF. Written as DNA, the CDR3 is TGTGCCAGCTCACCAACCTCTAACTATGGCTACACCTTC.

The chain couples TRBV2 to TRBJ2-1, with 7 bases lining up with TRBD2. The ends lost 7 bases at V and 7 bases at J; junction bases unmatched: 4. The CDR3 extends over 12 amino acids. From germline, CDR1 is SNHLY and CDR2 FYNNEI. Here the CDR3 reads CASTYSGNEQFF. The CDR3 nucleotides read TGTGCCAGCACCTATAGCGGGAATGAGCAGTTCTTC.

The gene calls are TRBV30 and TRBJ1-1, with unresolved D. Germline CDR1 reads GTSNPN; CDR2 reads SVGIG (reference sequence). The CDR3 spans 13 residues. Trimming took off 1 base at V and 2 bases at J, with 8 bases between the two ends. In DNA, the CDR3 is TGTGCCTGGAGTGCCACTGGTAACACTGAAGCTTTCTTT. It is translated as CAWSATGNTEAFF.

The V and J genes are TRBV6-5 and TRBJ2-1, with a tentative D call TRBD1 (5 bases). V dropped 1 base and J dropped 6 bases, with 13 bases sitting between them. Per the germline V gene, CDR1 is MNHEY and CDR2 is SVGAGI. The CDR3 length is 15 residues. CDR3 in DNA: TGTGCCAGCAGTTACTTGGACACGACCGCCAATGAGCAGTTCTTC. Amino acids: CASSYLDTTANEQFF.

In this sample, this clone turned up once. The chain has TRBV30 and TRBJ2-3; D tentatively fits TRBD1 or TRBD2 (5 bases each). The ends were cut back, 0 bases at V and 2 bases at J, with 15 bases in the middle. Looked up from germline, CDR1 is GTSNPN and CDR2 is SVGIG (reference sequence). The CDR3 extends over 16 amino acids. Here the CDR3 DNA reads TGTGCCTGGAGTGTATGGGGGTTGGGGTCCACAGATACGCAGTATTTT. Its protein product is CAWSVWGLGSTDTQYF. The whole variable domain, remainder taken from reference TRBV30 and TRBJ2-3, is SQTIHQWPATLVQPVGSPLSLECTVEGTSNPNLYWYRQAAGRGLQLLFYSVGIGQISSEVPQNLSASRPQDRQFILSSKKLLLSDSGFYLCAWSVWGLGSTDTQYFGPGTRLTVL.

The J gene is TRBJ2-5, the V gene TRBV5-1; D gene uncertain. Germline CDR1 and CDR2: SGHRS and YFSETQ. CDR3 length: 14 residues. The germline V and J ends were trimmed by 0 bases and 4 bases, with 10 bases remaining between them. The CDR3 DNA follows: TGCGCCAGCAGCTTGGCCCCGGCCCCAGAGACCCAGTACTTC. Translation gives CASSLAPAPETQYF.

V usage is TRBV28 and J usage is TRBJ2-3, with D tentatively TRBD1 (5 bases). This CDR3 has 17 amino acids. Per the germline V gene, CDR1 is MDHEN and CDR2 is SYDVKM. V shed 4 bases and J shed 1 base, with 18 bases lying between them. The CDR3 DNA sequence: TGTGCCAGCAGTTCTACTTCGACAGAAAGGGGCACAGATACGCAGTATTTT. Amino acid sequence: CASSSTSTERGTDTQYF.

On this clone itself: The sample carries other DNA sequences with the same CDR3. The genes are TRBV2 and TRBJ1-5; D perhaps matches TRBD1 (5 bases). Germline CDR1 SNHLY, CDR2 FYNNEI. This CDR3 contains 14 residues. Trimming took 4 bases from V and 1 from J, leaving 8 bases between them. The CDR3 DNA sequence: TGTGCCAGCAGTGCCGGGGCGAGCAATCAGCCCCAGCATTTT. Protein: CASSAGASNQPQHF.

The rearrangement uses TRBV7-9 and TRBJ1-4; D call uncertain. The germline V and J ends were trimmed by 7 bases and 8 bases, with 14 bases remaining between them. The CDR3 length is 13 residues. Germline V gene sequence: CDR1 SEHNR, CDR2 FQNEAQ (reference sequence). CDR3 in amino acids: CASTTPGWEKLFF. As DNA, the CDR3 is TGTGCCAGCACCACTCCGGGGTGGGAAAAACTGTTTTTT.

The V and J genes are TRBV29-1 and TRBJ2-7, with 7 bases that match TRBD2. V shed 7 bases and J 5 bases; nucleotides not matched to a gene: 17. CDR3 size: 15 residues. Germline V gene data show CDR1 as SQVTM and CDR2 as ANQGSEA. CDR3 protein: CSAGPQGGFVNEQYF. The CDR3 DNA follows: TGCAGCGCGGGACCCCAGGGAGGGTTTGTAAACGAGCAGTACTTC.

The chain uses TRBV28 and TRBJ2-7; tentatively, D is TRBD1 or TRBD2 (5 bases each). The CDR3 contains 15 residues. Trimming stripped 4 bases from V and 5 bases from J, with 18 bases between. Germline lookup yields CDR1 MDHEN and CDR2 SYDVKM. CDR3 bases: TGTGCCAGCAGTTGGGGACGGACAAAAATCGACGAGCAGTACTTC. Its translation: CASSWGRTKIDEQYF. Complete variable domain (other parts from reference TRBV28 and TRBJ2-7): DVKVTQSSRYLVKRTGEKVFLECVQDMDHENMFWYRQDPGLGLRLIYFSYDVKMKEKGDIPEGYSVSREKKERFSLILESASTNQTSMYLCASSWGRTKIDEQYFGPGTRLTVT.